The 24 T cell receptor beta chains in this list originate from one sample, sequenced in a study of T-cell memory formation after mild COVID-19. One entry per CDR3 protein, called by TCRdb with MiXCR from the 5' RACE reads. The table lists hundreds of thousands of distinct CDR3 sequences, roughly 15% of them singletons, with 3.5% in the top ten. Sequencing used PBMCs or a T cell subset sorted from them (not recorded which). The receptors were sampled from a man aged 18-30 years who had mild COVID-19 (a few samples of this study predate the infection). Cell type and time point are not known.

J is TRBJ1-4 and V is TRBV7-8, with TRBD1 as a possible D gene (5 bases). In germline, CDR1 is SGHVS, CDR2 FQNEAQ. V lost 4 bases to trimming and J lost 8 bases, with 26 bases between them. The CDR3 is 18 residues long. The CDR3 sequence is CASSSRTPSIGDQEKLFF. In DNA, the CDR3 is TGTGCCAGCAGCTCCAGGACCCCCTCGATAGGGGATCAGGAAAAACTGTTTTTT.

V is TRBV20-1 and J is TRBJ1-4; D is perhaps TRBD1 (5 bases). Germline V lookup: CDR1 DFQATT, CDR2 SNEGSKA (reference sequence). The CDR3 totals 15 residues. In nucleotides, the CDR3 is TGCAGCTACCGGGGCTTGGAGGGGTCTAATGAAAAACTGTTTTTT. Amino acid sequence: CSYRGLEGSNEKLFF.

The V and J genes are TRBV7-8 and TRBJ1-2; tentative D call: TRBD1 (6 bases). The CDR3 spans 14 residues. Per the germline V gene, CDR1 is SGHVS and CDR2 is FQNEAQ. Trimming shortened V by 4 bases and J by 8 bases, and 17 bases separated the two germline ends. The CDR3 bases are TGTGCCAGCAGCTGGGACTACAGGGATGGGGGCTACACCTTC. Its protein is CASSWDYRDGGYTF.

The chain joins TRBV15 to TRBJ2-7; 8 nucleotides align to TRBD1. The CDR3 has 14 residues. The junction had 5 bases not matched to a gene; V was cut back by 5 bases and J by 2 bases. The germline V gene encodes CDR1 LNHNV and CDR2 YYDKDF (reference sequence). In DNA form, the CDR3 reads TGTGCCACCAGCGTAACAGGGGGAACCTACGAGCAGTACTTC. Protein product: CATSVTGGTYEQYF.

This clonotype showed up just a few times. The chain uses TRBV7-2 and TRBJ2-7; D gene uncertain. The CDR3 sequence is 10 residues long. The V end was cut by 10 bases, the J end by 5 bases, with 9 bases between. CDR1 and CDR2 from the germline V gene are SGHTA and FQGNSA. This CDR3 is CANHVHEQYV. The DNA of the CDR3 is TGTGCCAACCACGTCCACGAGCAGTACGTC.

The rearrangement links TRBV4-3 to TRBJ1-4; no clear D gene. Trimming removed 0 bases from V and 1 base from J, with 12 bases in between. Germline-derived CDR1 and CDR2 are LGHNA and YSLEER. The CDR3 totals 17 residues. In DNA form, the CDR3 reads TGCGCCAGCAGCCAAGATCTAGGACGGGGAACTAATGAAAAACTGTTTTTT. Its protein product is CASSQDLGRGTNEKLFF.

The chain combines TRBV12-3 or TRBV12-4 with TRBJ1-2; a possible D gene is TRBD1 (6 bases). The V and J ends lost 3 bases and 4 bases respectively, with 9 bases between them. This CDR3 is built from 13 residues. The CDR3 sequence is CASSFDRIYGYTF. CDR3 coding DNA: TGTGCCAGCAGTTTCGACAGGATCTATGGCTACACCTTC.

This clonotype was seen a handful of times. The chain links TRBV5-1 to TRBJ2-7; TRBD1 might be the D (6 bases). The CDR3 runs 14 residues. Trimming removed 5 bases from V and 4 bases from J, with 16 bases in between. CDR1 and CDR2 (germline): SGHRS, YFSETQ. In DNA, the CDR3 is TGCGCCAGCAGGTGGGGCGCAGGGGAGTACGAGCAGTACTTC. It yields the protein CASRWGAGEYEQYF.

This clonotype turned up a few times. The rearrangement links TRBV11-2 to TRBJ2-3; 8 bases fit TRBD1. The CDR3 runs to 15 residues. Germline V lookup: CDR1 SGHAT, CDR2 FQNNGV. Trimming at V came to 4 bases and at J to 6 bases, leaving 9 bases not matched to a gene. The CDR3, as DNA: TGTGCCAGCAGCTCGGGACAGGAGCCCGGGGATACGCAGTATTTT. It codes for CASSSGQEPGDTQYF.

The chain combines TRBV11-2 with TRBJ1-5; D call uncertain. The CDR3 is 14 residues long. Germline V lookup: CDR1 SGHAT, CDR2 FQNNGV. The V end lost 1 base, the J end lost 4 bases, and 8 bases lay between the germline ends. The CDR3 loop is CASSLVGWNQPQHF. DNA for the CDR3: TGTGCCAGCAGCTTAGTGGGGTGGAATCAGCCCCAGCATTTT.

CDR3 residues: CASRIYADYFNEQFF. DNA of the CDR3: TGCGCCAGCAGGATATATGCGGACTACTTTAATGAGCAGTTCTTC. The chain uses TRBV5-1 and TRBJ2-1; tentative D call: TRBD2 (6 bases). The germline V gene encodes CDR1 SGHRS and CDR2 YFSETQ. The CDR3 has 15 amino acids. Trimming took off 5 bases at V and 7 bases at J, with 19 bases between the two ends.

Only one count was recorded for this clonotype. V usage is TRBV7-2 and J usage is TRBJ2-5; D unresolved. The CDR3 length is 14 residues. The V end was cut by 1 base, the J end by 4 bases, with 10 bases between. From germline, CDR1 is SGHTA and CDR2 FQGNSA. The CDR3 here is CASSLVGLRETQYF. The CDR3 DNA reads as TGTGCCAGCAGCTTAGTTGGATTAAGAGAGACCCAGTACTTC.

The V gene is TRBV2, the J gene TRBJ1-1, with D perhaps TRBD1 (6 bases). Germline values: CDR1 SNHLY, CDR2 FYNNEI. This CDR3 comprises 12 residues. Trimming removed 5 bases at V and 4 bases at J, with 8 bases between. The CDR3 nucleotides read TGTGCCAGCAGTCAACAGGGCACTGAAGCTTTCTTT. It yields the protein CASSQQGTEAFF.

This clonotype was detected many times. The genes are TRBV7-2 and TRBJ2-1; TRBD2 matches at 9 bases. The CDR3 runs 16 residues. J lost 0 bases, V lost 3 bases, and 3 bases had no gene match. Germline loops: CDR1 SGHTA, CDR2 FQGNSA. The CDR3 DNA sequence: TGTGCCAGCAGCTTCGTAGCGGGGGACTCCTACAATGAGCAGTTCTTC. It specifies CASSFVAGDSYNEQFF.

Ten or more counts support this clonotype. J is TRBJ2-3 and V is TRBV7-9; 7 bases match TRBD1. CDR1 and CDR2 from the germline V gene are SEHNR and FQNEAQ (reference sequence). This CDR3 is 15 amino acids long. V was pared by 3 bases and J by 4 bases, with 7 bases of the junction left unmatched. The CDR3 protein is CASSLGQRAADTQYF. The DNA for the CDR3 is TGTGCCAGCAGCTTGGGACAGAGGGCTGCAGATACGCAGTATTTT.

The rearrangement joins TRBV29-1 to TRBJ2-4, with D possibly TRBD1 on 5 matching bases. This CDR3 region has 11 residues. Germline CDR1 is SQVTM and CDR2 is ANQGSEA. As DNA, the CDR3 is TGCACCCCACTGGGGCCCACATGGTCCTACTTC. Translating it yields CTPLGPTWSYF. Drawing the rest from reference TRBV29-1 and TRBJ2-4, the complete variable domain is SAVISQKPSRDICQRGTSLTIQCQVDSQVTMMFWYRQQPGQSLTLIATANQGSEATYESGFVIDKFPISRPNLTFSTLTVSNMSPEDSSIYLCTPLGPTWSYFGAGTRLSVL.

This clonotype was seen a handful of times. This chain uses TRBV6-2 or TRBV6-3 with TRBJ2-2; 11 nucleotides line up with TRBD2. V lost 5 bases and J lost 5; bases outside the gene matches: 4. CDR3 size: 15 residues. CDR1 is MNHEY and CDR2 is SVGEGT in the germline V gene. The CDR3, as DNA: TGTGCCAGCAGTGCCGGGACTAGCGGAACCGGGGAGCTGTTTTTT. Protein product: CASSAGTSGTGELFF.

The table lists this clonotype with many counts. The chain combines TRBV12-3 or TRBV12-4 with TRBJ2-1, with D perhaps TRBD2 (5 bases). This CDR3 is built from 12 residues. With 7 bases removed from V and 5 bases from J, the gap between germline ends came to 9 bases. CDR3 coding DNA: TGTGCCAGCAAAACTAGTAACAATGAGCAGTTCTTC. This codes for CASKTSNNEQFF.

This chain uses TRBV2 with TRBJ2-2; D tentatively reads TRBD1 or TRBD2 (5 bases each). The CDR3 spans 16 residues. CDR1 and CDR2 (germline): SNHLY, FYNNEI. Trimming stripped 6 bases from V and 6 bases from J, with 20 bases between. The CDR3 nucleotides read TGTGCCAGCAGCGCTAATCCGGGACGGTATGCCGGGGAGCTGTTTTTT. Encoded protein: CASSANPGRYAGELFF.

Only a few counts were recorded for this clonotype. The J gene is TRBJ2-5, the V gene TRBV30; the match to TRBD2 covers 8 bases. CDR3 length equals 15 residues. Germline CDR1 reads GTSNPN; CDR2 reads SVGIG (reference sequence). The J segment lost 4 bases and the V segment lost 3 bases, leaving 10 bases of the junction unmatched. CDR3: CAWSLGLGQAETQYF. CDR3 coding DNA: TGTGCCTGGAGCCTGGGACTAGGGCAGGCAGAGACCCAGTACTTC.

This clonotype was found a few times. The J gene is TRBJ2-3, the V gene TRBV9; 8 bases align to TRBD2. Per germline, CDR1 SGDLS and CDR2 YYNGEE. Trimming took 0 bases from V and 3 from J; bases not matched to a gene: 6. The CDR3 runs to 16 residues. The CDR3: CASSVGGLAITDTQYF. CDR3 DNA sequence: TGTGCCAGCAGCGTAGGAGGACTAGCAATTACAGATACGCAGTATTTT.

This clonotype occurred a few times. The CDR3 reads CASSVEGGRNTEAFF. In DNA, the CDR3 is TGTGCCAGCAGCGTAGAGGGGGGACGGAACACTGAAGCTTTCTTT. The chain combines TRBV9 with TRBJ1-1, with D possibly matching TRBD1 (6 bases). CDR1 and CDR2 (germline): SGDLS, YYNGEE. V lost 0 bases and J 1 base, leaving 10 bases between the germline ends. CDR3 length equals 15 residues.

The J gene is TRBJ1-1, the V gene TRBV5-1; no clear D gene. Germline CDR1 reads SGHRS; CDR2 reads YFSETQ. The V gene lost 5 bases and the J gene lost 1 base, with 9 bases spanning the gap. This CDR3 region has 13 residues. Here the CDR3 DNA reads TGCGCCAGCAGTGTTGAACCGAACACTGAAGCTTTCTTT. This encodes CASSVEPNTEAFF. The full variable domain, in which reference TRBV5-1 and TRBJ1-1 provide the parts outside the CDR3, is KAGVTQTPRYLIKTRGQQVTLSCSPISGHRSVSWYQQTPGQGLQFLFEYFSETQRNKGNFPGRFSGRQFSNSRSEMNVSTLELGDSALYLCASSVEPNTEAFFGQGTRLTVV.

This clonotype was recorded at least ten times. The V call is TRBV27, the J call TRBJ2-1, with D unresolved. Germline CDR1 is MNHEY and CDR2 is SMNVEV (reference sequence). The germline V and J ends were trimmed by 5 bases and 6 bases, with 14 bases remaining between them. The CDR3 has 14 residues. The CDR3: CASSPRTLSNEQFF. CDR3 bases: TGTGCCAGCAGTCCGCGGACCTTGAGCAATGAGCAGTTCTTC.